A single sample is the source of the 8 T cell receptor beta chains below, sequenced in a study of T cell repertoires in cytomegalovirus infection. TCRdb reanalysed the reads using MiXCR and keeps one entry per CDR3 protein. This table has some 440,000 distinct CDR3 sequences, approximately 32% appearing once. The sequenced sample consisted of PBMCs. The receptor set was obtained from a human donor in good health (CMV status not recorded). Some clones in this sample may be carry-over from other donors' samples.

This clonotype was observed a few times. This chain uses TRBV6-2 or TRBV6-3 with TRBJ2-3; D is unresolved. Germline CDR1 is MNHEY and CDR2 is SVGEGT. The V end was cut by 2 bases, the J end by 2 bases, with 8 bases between. This CDR3 has 14 amino acids. CDR3 in amino acids: CASSYSSFTDTQYF. Written as DNA, the CDR3 is TGTGCCAGCAGTTACAGCTCTTTCACAGATACGCAGTATTTT.

This clonotype was observed at least ten times. The chain links TRBV7-8 to TRBJ1-1, with no clear D. Germline V gives CDR1 SGHVS, CDR2 FQNEAQ. Trimming pared 1 base from V and 2 bases from J, leaving 8 bases between. This CDR3 region has 14 residues. CDR3 coding DNA: TGTGCCAGCAGCTTAGTGTCCTTAAACACTGAAGCTTTCTTT. Its protein is CASSLVSLNTEAFF.

This clonotype was recorded a few times. The chain is built from TRBV4-1 and TRBJ2-1, with D perhaps TRBD1 or TRBD2 (5 bases each). V shed 0 bases and J shed 0 bases, with 9 bases lying between them. CDR3 length: 16 amino acids. The germline V gene has CDR1 MGHRA and CDR2 YSYEKL. CDR3 region: CASSQEAGSSYNEQFF. The CDR3 nucleotides read TGCGCCAGCAGCCAAGAGGCAGGGAGCTCCTACAATGAGCAGTTCTTC.

The V call is TRBV15, the J call TRBJ1-2, with D possibly TRBD1 on 6 matching bases. Germline values: CDR1 LNHNV, CDR2 YYDKDF (reference sequence). The CDR3 contains 14 residues. V was shortened by 4 bases and J by 1 base, with 10 bases between the two germline ends. The CDR3 coding sequence is TGTGCCACCAGCATAGACAGGCGTAACTATGGCTACACCTTC. This codes for CATSIDRRNYGYTF. The full variable domain, with the rest looked up from reference TRBV15 and TRBJ1-2, is DAMVIQNPRYQVTQFGKPVTLSCSQTLNHNVMYWYQQKSSQAPKLLFHYYDKDFNNEADTPDNFQSRRPNTSFCFLDIRSPGLGDTAMYLCATSIDRRNYGYTFGSGTRLTVV.

This sequence joins TRBV19 and TRBJ1-5; D ambiguous. Germline CDR1 is LNHDA and CDR2 is SQIVND (reference sequence). Trimming took off 3 bases at V and 3 bases at J, with 9 bases between the two ends. The CDR3 totals 14 residues. The CDR3, as DNA: TGTGCCAGTAGTATTCGGTCAGCCAATCAGCCCCAGCATTTT. Amino acid sequence: CASSIRSANQPQHF.

Concerning this clonotype itself: This may be a read error: a much more frequent sequence differs by one nucleotide. The J gene is TRBJ2-7, the V gene TRBV18; D is unresolved. This CDR3 is 14 amino acids long. Germline values: CDR1 KGHSH, CDR2 LQKENI. V dropped 5 bases and J dropped 7 bases, with 18 bases sitting between them. The DNA of the CDR3 is TGTGCCAGCTCAACACTGGGCTCTGCCGGGGAGCAGTACTTC. Amino acids: CASSTLGSAGEQYF.

The chain joins TRBV7-9 to TRBJ1-1; D not resolved. CDR1 and CDR2 (germline): SEHNR, FQNEAQ (reference sequence). V gave up 3 bases and J gave up 3 bases, with 11 bases separating them. The CDR3 loop spans 14 amino acids. The CDR3 reads CASSFRHGDTEAFF. The CDR3 nucleotides are TGTGCCAGCAGCTTTAGGCACGGGGACACTGAAGCTTTCTTT.

The CDR3 loop is CASGGAPGEKLFF. CDR3 sequence (DNA): TGTGCCAGCGGCGGGGCCCCCGGCGAAAAACTGTTTTTT. The chain combines TRBV6-2 or TRBV6-3 with TRBJ1-4, with a tentative D call TRBD1 (5 bases). Trimming left V 8 bases short and J 8 bases short, with 15 bases between. This CDR3 is built from 13 residues. Germline lookup yields CDR1 MNHEY and CDR2 SVGEGT.